This entry lists 12 T cell receptor beta chains sequenced from one sample in a study of cytomegalovirus exposure and HLA in healthy donors. PCR was performed using 60 Vbeta and 13 Jbeta primers. The data were produced by immunoSEQ multiplex PCR, yet TCRdb's version contains in-frame clones alone and is incomplete. In the table there are roughly 180,000 clones, 70% to 80% of which are singletons. Sequencing was performed on PBMCs. These receptors were taken from a young man in good health and CMV-seronegative.

The chain uses TRBV11-1 and TRBJ1-2; perhaps TRBD1 as D (5 bases). Trimming removed 3 bases from V and 4 bases from J, with 15 bases in between. Germline lookup yields CDR1 SGHAT and CDR2 FQDESV (reference sequence). There are 15 residues in the CDR3. CDR3 residues: CASSFGPRGGYGYTF. The CDR3 region has the DNA TGTGCCAGCAGCTTCGGACCGAGGGGAGGCTATGGCTACACCTTC.

The rearrangement uses TRBV28 and TRBJ2-7; 9 bases fit TRBD2. This CDR3 contains 14 residues. V gave up 7 bases and J gave up 4 bases; unmatched junction bases: 8. Germline values: CDR1 MDHEN, CDR2 SYDVKM. This CDR3 reads CASTRGGSRYEQYF. The CDR3 DNA is TGTGCCAGCACGCGGGGGGGCTCTAGGTACGAGCAGTACTTC. Filled out from reference TRBV28 and TRBJ2-7, the complete variable domain reads DVKVTQSSRYLVKRTGEKVFLECVQDMDHENMFWYRQDPGLGLRLIYFSYDVKMKEKGDIPEGYSVSREKKERFSLILESASTNQTSMYLCASTRGGSRYEQYFGPGTRLTVT.

V usage is TRBV19 and J usage is TRBJ2-7, with a tentative D call TRBD1 (6 bases). This CDR3 region has 14 residues. V was pared by 5 bases and J by 2 bases, with 13 bases between. The V gene's germline CDR1 is LNHDA and CDR2 SQIVND (reference sequence). CDR3 bases: TGTGCCAGTAGTGGTAGGACAGAAGCCTACGAGCAGTACTTC. As protein: CASSGRTEAYEQYF.

V gene TRBV19 combines with J gene TRBJ1-1; 8 bases fit TRBD1. The CDR3 has 14 residues. Germline V gene lookup returns CDR1 LNHDA and CDR2 SQIVND (reference sequence). The junction had 9 bases not matched to a gene; V was cut back by 5 bases and J by 7 bases. CDR3 region: CASSPMDRVVEAFF. The CDR3 DNA is TGTGCCAGTAGTCCCATGGACAGGGTGGTTGAAGCTTTCTTT.

The CDR3 spells CASQGLAGGLANEQFF. The CDR3 DNA reads TGCGCCAGCCAAGGACTAGCGGGGGGGCTCGCAAATGAGCAGTTCTTC. The chain couples TRBV5-1 to TRBJ2-1; 15 bases map to TRBD2. The trim removed 7 bases at V and 7 bases at J, leaving 9 bases unmatched. From germline, CDR1 is SGHRS and CDR2 YFSETQ. This CDR3 has 16 residues. Based on the CDR3 plus reference TRBV5-1 and TRBJ2-1, the full variable domain is KAGVTQTPRYLIKTRGQQVTLSCSPISGHRSVSWYQQTPGQGLQFLFEYFSETQRNKGNFPGRFSGRQFSNSRSEMNVSTLELGDSALYLCASQGLAGGLANEQFFGPGTRLTVL.

The J gene is TRBJ2-6, the V gene TRBV28; 8 bases fit TRBD1. Germline CDR1 is MDHEN and CDR2 is SYDVKM. With V trimmed by 6 bases and J by 1 base, 5 bases remained unmatched. The CDR3 runs to 16 residues. CDR3 in amino acids: CASRGTGPSGANVLTF. In nucleotides, the CDR3 is TGTGCCAGCAGGGGGACAGGTCCTTCTGGGGCCAACGTCCTGACTTTC. Complete variable domain (other parts from reference TRBV28 and TRBJ2-6): DVKVTQSSRYLVKRTGEKVFLECVQDMDHENMFWYRQDPGLGLRLIYFSYDVKMKEKGDIPEGYSVSREKKERFSLILESASTNQTSMYLCASRGTGPSGANVLTFGAGSRLTVL.

The chain joins TRBV25-1 to TRBJ1-3; D might be TRBD1 (6 bases). V lost 2 bases and J 0 bases, leaving 11 bases between the germline ends. The CDR3 loop spans 16 amino acids. The germline CDR1 and CDR2 sequences are MGHDK and SYGVNS. The CDR3 region is CASSEPRTDSGNTIYF. The CDR3 DNA follows: TGTGCCAGCAGTGAACCCCGGACAGACTCTGGAAACACCATATATTTT. The full variable domain, rest sourced from reference TRBV25-1 and TRBJ1-3, is EADIYQTPRYLVIGTGKKITLECSQTMGHDKMYWYQQDPGMELHLIHYSYGVNSTEKGDLSSESTVSRIRTEHFPLTLESARPSHTSQYLCASSEPRTDSGNTIYFGEGSWLTVV.

On this clone: At one of its ends the junction is not consistent with the germline gene, which may arise from a read error. The V call is TRBV9, the J call TRBJ2-5; 9 nucleotides align to TRBD2. Germline loops: CDR1 SGDLS, CDR2 YYNGEE. The CDR3 is made up of 15 amino acids. For the CDR3, the DNA is TGTGCCAGCAGCGCCGGAGCGGGGGGTCAAGAGGCCCAGTACTTC. It is translated as CASSAGAGGQEAQYF.

The CDR3 DNA reads as TGTGCCAGCAGCCTCAGTCTTCTTGGAAACACCATATATTTT. Its translation is CASSLSLLGNTIYF. The chain uses TRBV28 and TRBJ1-3; D is unclear. The CDR3 is made up of 14 amino acids. CDR1 is MDHEN, CDR2 SYDVKM, per germline. The V end was cut by 6 bases, the J end by 3 bases, with 12 bases between.

V usage is TRBV19 and J usage is TRBJ2-7; TRBD1 might be the D (5 bases). Per the germline V gene, CDR1 is LNHDA and CDR2 is SQIVND (reference sequence). Between the trimmed V and J ends, which lost 4 bases and 0 bases, there was a span of 16 bases. The CDR3 length is 16 residues. The CDR3 nucleotides are TGTGCCAGTAGTACCCCTCGGACATCCAGCTCCTACGAGCAGTACTTC. It encodes CASSTPRTSSSYEQYF.

This clone was picked up one time. The V call is TRBV5-6, the J call TRBJ1-2; TRBD1 agrees at 8 bases. J gave up 5 bases and V 3 bases, and 9 bases lay outside the gene matches. Germline V gene data show CDR1 as SGHDT and CDR2 as YYEEEE. The CDR3 covers 15 residues. The CDR3 nucleotides are TGTGCCAGCAGCTCCGGGACAGGTTCCGCATATGGCTACACCTTC. Amino acids: CASSSGTGSAYGYTF.

In DNA form, the CDR3 reads TGTGCCAGCAGCGGACGGACTAGCGGGACGAATGAGCAGTTCTTC. Its translation: CASSGRTSGTNEQFF. The chain is built from TRBV9 and TRBJ2-1; 12 nucleotides match TRBD2. The CDR3 loop spans 15 amino acids. Looked up from germline, CDR1 is SGDLS and CDR2 is YYNGEE. Trimming cost V 3 bases and J 7 bases; bases outside gene matches: 5.